The text below deals with one T cell receptor (beta chain). Its antigen is not identified. The sample originates from a study of glioma-infiltrating T cells. Study conclusions and caveats: Very few CDR3 sequences were shared between tissue and blood.

Amplification of TCR alpha and beta CDR3 regions from RNA used iRepertoire nested multiplex PCR. A single record per CDR3 protein comes from TCRdb applying MiXCR to the multiplex PCR reads. Of under 150,000 distinct CDR3 sequences listed, 35% to 50% are singletons. Source material: glioma tissue, nonneoplastic brain tissue, or PBMCs (not recorded which). This TCR came from a human donor with low-grade glioma or glioblastoma, undergoing nonglioma brain surgery, or in good health (not recorded which).

CDR3: CASSYSERGAGYTF. The CDR3 DNA follows: TGTGCCAGCAGTTACTCGGAAAGGGGGGCCGGCTACACCTTC. The chain is built from TRBV6-6 and TRBJ1-2; weak D call: TRBD1 (6 bases). V was clipped by 0 bases and J by 8 bases, with 13 bases between them. Germline V gene sequence: CDR1 MNHNY, CDR2 SVGAGI (reference sequence). The CDR3 sequence is 14 residues long.